This passage covers 4 T cell receptor beta chains from one sample sequenced in a study of blood T cell repertoires in COVID-19. TCRdb's table, derived via immunoSEQ multiplex PCR, lists solely in-frame clones and lacks some. The data hold 160,000 or so clones, with about nine tenths observed a single time. Sequencing input: peripheral blood. All receptors derive from a woman aged 60-75 years who had recovered from COVID-19.

The gene calls are TRBV7-9 and TRBJ2-2, with no clear D. V shed 1 base and J shed 4 bases, with 7 bases lying between them. The CDR3 has 14 residues. Looked up from germline, CDR1 is SEHNR and CDR2 is FQNEAQ (reference sequence). In DNA, the CDR3 is TGTGCCAGCAGCTTAGGATTTAGCACCGGGGAGCTGTTTTTT. Protein: CASSLGFSTGELFF. The full variable domain, with the rest looked up from reference TRBV7-9 and TRBJ2-2, is DTGVSQNPRHKITKRGQNVTFRCDPISEHNRLYWYRQTLGQGPEFLTYFQNEAQLEKSRLLSDRFSAERPKGSFSTLEIQRTEQGDSAMYLCASSLGFSTGELFFGEGSRLTVL.

The V call is TRBV19, the J call TRBJ1-5, with D unclear. The CDR3 runs to 14 residues. Germline V gives CDR1 LNHDA, CDR2 SQIVND (reference sequence). The germline V and J ends were trimmed by 1 base and 0 bases, with 4 bases remaining between them. CDR3 loop: CASSIVYSNQPQHF. The CDR3 region has the DNA TGTGCCAGTAGTATAGTGTATAGCAATCAGCCCCAGCATTTT. The full variable domain, rest sourced from reference TRBV19 and TRBJ1-5, is DGGITQSPKYLFRKEGQNVTLSCEQNLNHDAMYWYRQDPGQGLRLIYYSQIVNDFQKGDIAEGYSVSREKKESFPLTVTSAQKNPTAFYLCASSIVYSNQPQHFGDGTRLSIL.

For the CDR3, the DNA is TGTGCTAGTGGTCCCGGCAGGGGCCAGCCCCAGCATTTT. It is translated as CASGPGRGQPQHF. J is TRBJ1-5 and V is TRBV12-5, with D tentatively TRBD1 (6 bases). V lost 5 bases, J lost 7 bases, and 12 bases lay in between. Per germline, CDR1 LGHNT and CDR2 FRNRAP. The CDR3 sequence is 13 residues long.

This chain connects TRBV27 to TRBJ2-2; 7 bases align to TRBD1. J lost 1 base, V lost 5 bases, and 4 bases had no gene match. Germline CDR1 MNHEY, CDR2 SMNVEV (reference sequence). The length of the CDR3 is 15 residues. This CDR3 is CASSLRTGNTGELFF. The CDR3 DNA is TGTGCCAGCAGTCTCAGGACAGGGAACACCGGGGAGCTGTTTTTT.